The 30 T cell receptor beta chains given below trace back to one sample, sequenced in a study of T-cell memory formation after mild COVID-19. TCRdb redid the calling of the 5' RACE reads with MiXCR, one entry per CDR3 protein. The table shows roughly 450,000 distinct CDR3 sequences, with 15% to 20% occurring only once. The specimen was PBMCs or a T cell subset sorted from them (not recorded which). These receptors were obtained from an adult woman who had mild COVID-19 (a few samples of this study predate the infection). Cell type and time point are not known.

The V and J genes are TRBV6-5 and TRBJ1-2; possibly TRBD1 for D (6 bases). The CDR3 contains 14 residues. From germline, CDR1 is MNHEY and CDR2 SVGAGI. V was cut by 5 bases and J by 8 bases, with 18 bases left in between. The CDR3 DNA is TGTGCCAGCAGTCCTCGGGGGACACCTAAGGGCTACACCTTC. As protein: CASSPRGTPKGYTF.

This clonotype came up a few times. This chain links TRBV19 with TRBJ2-3; a possible D gene is TRBD1 (6 bases). V was shortened by 0 bases and J by 3 bases, with 10 bases between the two germline ends. The CDR3 is made up of 15 amino acids. Germline V CDR1 and CDR2: LNHDA, SQIVND (reference sequence). The CDR3, as DNA: TGTGCCAGTAGTATAGACGCAGGGGCTACAGATACGCAGTATTTT. Protein sequence: CASSIDAGATDTQYF.

In its sample, this clonotype was seen once. The chain combines TRBV20-1 with TRBJ2-1, with 9 bases identical to TRBD2. From germline, CDR1 is DFQATT and CDR2 SNEGSKA (reference sequence). The CDR3 contains 13 residues. With V trimmed by 8 bases and J by 2 bases, 4 bases remained unmatched. For the CDR3, the DNA is TGCAGTCTTAGCGGGAGTACCTACAATGAGCAGTTCTTC. Its protein is CSLSGSTYNEQFF.

The chain links TRBV7-7 to TRBJ2-5; 7 nucleotides align to TRBD1. Germline V gene lookup returns CDR1 SSHAT and CDR2 FNYEAQ (reference sequence). After removal of 2 bases from V and 2 bases from J, the junction contained 2 bases not matched to a gene. The CDR3 runs to 14 residues. CDR3: CASSLNRGQETQYF. CDR3 DNA: TGTGCCAGCAGCTTAAACAGGGGACAAGAGACCCAGTACTTC.

V gene TRBV11-2 combines with J gene TRBJ2-1, with 9 bases that match TRBD2. The CDR3 sequence is 15 residues long. Germline assignment: CDR1 SGHAT and CDR2 FQNNGV. J was trimmed by 5 bases and V by 6 bases; bases with no gene match: 8. CDR3 loop: CASRPIAGVDNEQFF. The DNA for the CDR3 is TGTGCCAGCAGGCCTATAGCGGGAGTTGACAATGAGCAGTTCTTC.

The chain is built from TRBV7-8 and TRBJ2-7; D gene unclear. Germline V gene lookup returns CDR1 SGHVS and CDR2 FQNEAQ. The CDR3 is made up of 16 amino acids. V was shortened by 5 bases and J by 0 bases, with 17 bases between the two germline ends. In DNA form, the CDR3 reads TGTGCCAGCAGCGATTCTCGGGCAGAGTTCTCCTACGAGCAGTACTTC. The encoded protein is CASSDSRAEFSYEQYF.

The CDR3 protein is CATSDLYWRGGLGTQYF. The CDR3 DNA reads as TGTGCCACCAGTGATTTGTATTGGCGGGGGGGCCTTGGTACGCAGTATTTT. V usage is TRBV24-1 and J usage is TRBJ2-3, with 9 positions matching TRBD2. The CDR3 contains 17 residues. Per the germline V gene, CDR1 is KGHDR and CDR2 is SFDVKD. Trimming cost V 0 bases and J 8 bases; bases outside gene matches: 11.

The V call is TRBV5-6, the J call TRBJ2-7, with TRBD2 identical over 7 bases. Unmatched junction bases numbered 3, after V lost 3 bases and J lost 3 bases. The CDR3 runs 13 residues. Germline loops: CDR1 SGHDT, CDR2 YYEEEE. The chain's CDR3 is CASSYSSGYEQYF. In nucleotides, the CDR3 is TGTGCCAGCAGCTATTCTAGCGGCTACGAGCAGTACTTC.

This clonotype was seen more than once but under ten times. The chain has TRBV4-1 and TRBJ1-1; unclear D gene. This CDR3 has 15 amino acids. Trimming took off 1 base at V and 4 bases at J, with 13 bases between the two ends. Germline values: CDR1 MGHRA, CDR2 YSYEKL. The DNA of the CDR3 is TGCGCCAGCAGCCAAGTGGGGAGGGTTGTCACTGAAGCTTTCTTT. Protein: CASSQVGRVVTEAFF.

This clonotype appeared a few times. This CDR3 is CAWSSGQGSTEAFF. The CDR3 DNA is TGTGCCTGGAGTTCTGGACAGGGGAGCACTGAAGCTTTCTTT. The chain is built from TRBV30 and TRBJ1-1; 9 bases align to TRBD1. J gave up 4 bases and V 2 bases, and 5 bases lay outside the gene matches. The germline V gene has CDR1 GTSNPN and CDR2 SVGIG (reference sequence). This CDR3 spans 14 amino acids.

This clonotype appeared many times. The chain recombines TRBV6-5 with TRBJ2-5, with no clear D. Germline CDR1 reads MNHEY; CDR2 reads SVGAGI. This CDR3 is built from 11 residues. The V end lost 2 bases, the J end lost 5 bases, and 3 bases lay between the germline ends. The CDR3 sequence: CASSYRETQYF. CDR3 DNA sequence: TGTGCCAGCAGTTACAGGGAGACCCAGTACTTC.

The chain combines TRBV5-1 with TRBJ1-1, with 8 bases aligning to TRBD1. Germline V gene lookup returns CDR1 SGHRS and CDR2 YFSETQ. The V and J ends lost 2 bases and 1 base, in that order; junction bases with no gene match: 10. This CDR3 is built from 17 residues. The CDR3 nucleotides read TGCGCCAGCAGCTTAGGGCGGGACAGGTATGAGAACACTGAAGCTTTCTTT. Translated: CASSLGRDRYENTEAFF.

CDR3 DNA sequence: TGCGCCAGCAGCCAAGTTAACGGGAATGAGCAGTTCTTC. Its protein is CASSQVNGNEQFF. The chain recombines TRBV4-1 with TRBJ2-1; D is uncertain. The V end lost 1 base, the J end lost 7 bases, and 8 bases lay between the germline ends. This CDR3 comprises 13 residues. The V gene's germline CDR1 is MGHRA and CDR2 YSYEKL.

This clonotype was recorded a few times. V gene TRBV19 combines with J gene TRBJ1-1, with D unclear. The CDR3 totals 14 residues. Germline V lookup: CDR1 LNHDA, CDR2 SQIVND (reference sequence). With 0 bases removed from V and 1 base from J, the gap between germline ends came to 6 bases. In DNA form, the CDR3 reads TGTGCCAGTAGTATAGATGGTTCGAACACTGAAGCTTTCTTT. Translating gives CASSIDGSNTEAFF.

A few counts support this clonotype. The chain recombines TRBV4-2 with TRBJ1-2, with unresolved D. Deletions cut 0 bases from V and 2 bases from J, with 13 bases between. The CDR3 length is 16 residues. The V gene's germline CDR1 is LGHNA and CDR2 YNFKEQ. CDR3 DNA sequence: TGTGCCAGCAGCCAAGATACGGCAGACACCAACTATGGCTACACCTTC. It is translated as CASSQDTADTNYGYTF.

As regards this clonotype: The missing conserved phenylalanine or tryptophan at the end of this CDR3 makes a read error likely. This rearrangement joins TRBV7-9 to TRBJ2-7; the D is unclear. The germline gives CDR1 SEHNR, CDR2 FQNEAQ (reference sequence). The CDR3 has 17 amino acids. Trimming took off 1 base at V and 3 bases at J, with 19 bases between the two ends. CDR3 DNA: TGTGCCAGCAGCTTAGTATCTTGGGGAACGAAGGACTACGAGCAGTACTTA. Translated, it gives CASSLVSWGTKDYEQYL.

The V gene is TRBV3-1, the J gene TRBJ2-3; unclear D gene. The V end was cut by 1 base, the J end by 2 bases, with 13 bases between. CDR1 and CDR2 (germline): LGHDT, YNNKEL (reference sequence). The CDR3 covers 16 residues. CDR3 nucleotide sequence: TGTGCCAGCAGCCAAGGCTACAGCCAAAACACAGATACGCAGTATTTT. Amino acids: CASSQGYSQNTDTQYF.

This chain joins TRBV12-3 or TRBV12-4 and TRBJ2-1; TRBD2 matches at 8 bases. J gave up 6 bases and V 6 bases, and 10 bases lay outside the gene matches. The CDR3 spans 15 residues. The CDR3: CASSRSSGGPNEQFF. The DNA for the CDR3 is TGTGCCAGCAGCCGGTCGAGCGGGGGTCCCAATGAGCAGTTCTTC.

CDR3 nucleotides: TGCAGTGCTAGAGATCTTCAGGCAGCCCACGAGCAGTACTTC. It yields the protein CSARDLQAAHEQYF. The chain combines TRBV20-1 with TRBJ2-7; D gene unclear. V was shortened by 0 bases and J by 5 bases, with 14 bases between the two germline ends. Germline assignment: CDR1 DFQATT and CDR2 SNEGSKA (reference sequence). The CDR3 is 14 residues long.

This clonotype was seen more than once but under ten times. The chain has TRBV30 and TRBJ1-1, with 8 bases identical to TRBD1. V shed 5 bases and J 5 bases; nucleotides not matched to a gene: 7. The CDR3 contains 13 residues. CDR1 and CDR2 from the germline V gene are GTSNPN and SVGIG (reference sequence). The CDR3 reads CAWDRGMGTEAFF. For the CDR3, the DNA is TGTGCCTGGGACAGGGGAATGGGGACTGAAGCTTTCTTT.

The V call is TRBV11-3, the J call TRBJ1-1; TRBD1 agrees at 8 bases. The CDR3 consists of 13 residues. J was trimmed by 8 bases and V by 5 bases; bases with no gene match: 7. Germline loops: CDR1 SGHNT, CDR2 YENEEA. The CDR3 protein is CASSRTGQVEAFF. The CDR3, as DNA: TGTGCCAGCAGCCGGACGGGACAGGTAGAAGCTTTCTTT.

V gene TRBV6-2 or TRBV6-3 combines with J gene TRBJ2-1; D is ambiguous. The CDR3 runs 15 residues. The germline V gene has CDR1 MNHEY and CDR2 SVGEGT. Trimming took off 6 bases at V and 4 bases at J, with 16 bases between the two ends. CDR3 bases: TGTGCCAGCAGGCATCCAAAGGCAAATTACAATGAGCAGTTCTTC. Translating gives CASRHPKANYNEQFF.

Only a few counts were recorded for this clonotype. This chain connects TRBV20-1 to TRBJ1-5; possible D gene TRBD1, 5 bases. Germline CDR1 and CDR2: DFQATT and SNEGSKA (reference sequence). V was trimmed by 1 base and J by 8 bases, leaving 9 bases between them. The CDR3 is made up of 12 amino acids. The CDR3 DNA reads TGCAGTGCTAGAGTAATGGACAAGCCCCAGCATTTT. Protein product: CSARVMDKPQHF.

This chain connects TRBV2 to TRBJ2-5; perhaps TRBD1 as D (7 bases). This CDR3 has 13 residues. V lost 8 bases to trimming and J lost 2 bases, with 12 bases between them. The germline CDR1 and CDR2 sequences are SNHLY and FYNNEI. The CDR3: CASCRGEQETQYF. The DNA of the CDR3 is TGTGCCAGCTGCAGGGGGGAACAAGAGACCCAGTACTTC.

The V gene is TRBV20-1, the J gene TRBJ2-1; TRBD1 aligns across 9 bases. The CDR3 loop spans 14 amino acids. Germline V lookup: CDR1 DFQATT, CDR2 SNEGSKA (reference sequence). Trimming cost V 6 bases and J 4 bases; bases outside gene matches: 7. CDR3 loop: CSAYRGLGYNEQFF. The CDR3 DNA reads as TGCAGTGCGTACAGGGGGCTGGGATACAATGAGCAGTTCTTC.

This clonotype occurred a few times. The rearrangement links TRBV9 to TRBJ2-5; D is perhaps TRBD1 or TRBD2 (6 bases each). The germline gives CDR1 SGDLS, CDR2 YYNGEE. Trimming removed 4 bases at V and 1 base at J, with 11 bases between. The CDR3 is 14 amino acids. As DNA, the CDR3 is TGTGCCAGCAGCCCGGGGGCGCCCCAAGAGACCCAGTACTTC. Its protein product is CASSPGAPQETQYF.

The chain recombines TRBV29-1 with TRBJ1-3; no clear D gene. With 0 bases removed from V and 4 bases from J, the gap between germline ends came to 4 bases. The CDR3 has 12 residues. Germline CDR1 reads SQVTM; CDR2 reads ANQGSEA. CDR3 loop: CSVEEGGNTIYF. CDR3 coding DNA: TGCAGCGTTGAAGAGGGGGGAAACACCATATATTTT. The full variable domain, with the rest looked up from reference TRBV29-1 and TRBJ1-3, is SAVISQKPSRDICQRGTSLTIQCQVDSQVTMMFWYRQQPGQSLTLIATANQGSEATYESGFVIDKFPISRPNLTFSTLTVSNMSPEDSSIYLCSVEEGGNTIYFGEGSWLTVV.

This clonotype was observed many times. The rearrangement uses TRBV12-3 or TRBV12-4 and TRBJ2-1, with a possible D match to TRBD1 (5 bases). This CDR3 region has 16 residues. V lost 4 bases, J lost 0 bases, and 13 bases lay in between. CDR3 sequence: CASSYVAGISYNEQFF. CDR3 DNA sequence: TGTGCCAGCAGTTATGTGGCAGGGATCTCCTACAATGAGCAGTTCTTC.

In its sample, this clonotype was seen a few times. The V gene is TRBV4-2, the J gene TRBJ2-1; no clear D gene. Trimming left V 3 bases short and J 3 bases short, with 12 bases between. This CDR3 contains 15 residues. Germline V gene lookup returns CDR1 LGHNA and CDR2 YNFKEQ. The CDR3 sequence: CASSHGGVGYNEQFF. The CDR3 bases are TGTGCCAGCAGCCATGGTGGGGTTGGCTACAATGAGCAGTTCTTC.

This clonotype showed up just a few times. The V and J genes are TRBV4-3 and TRBJ1-4; no definite D call. Per germline, CDR1 LGHNA and CDR2 YSLEER. V was cut by 5 bases and J by 1 base, with 8 bases left in between. The length of the CDR3 is 14 residues. The CDR3: CASSWSGTNEKLFF. DNA for the CDR3: TGCGCCAGCAGCTGGAGCGGAACTAATGAAAAACTGTTTTTT.